Listed below are T cell receptor beta chains from one sample, sequenced in a study of cytomegalovirus exposure and HLA in healthy donors. The table came from immunoSEQ multiplex PCR; TCRdb's copy has only in-frame clones and leaves some out. The table records fewer than 150,000 clones, 73% of them present only once. The sequencing input was PBMCs. These receptors were taken from a human donor in good health. Each CDR3 is given with its conserved first and last residue. The D gene is left open where the match is weak. Clone size, where shown, is once, few, many, or a class for clones that have expanded.

V gene	J gene	CDR3 length	D gene	clone size	CDR3 protein	CDR3 DNA
TRBV27	TRBJ2-5	13	NA	NA	CASSGQLQETQYF	TGTGCCAGCAGTGGACAGCTCCAAGAGACCCAGTACTTC
TRBV7-3	TRBJ2-5	15	NA	many	CASSQQGGGQETQYF	TGTGCCAGCAGCCAACAGGGGGGAGGGCAAGAGACCCAGTACTTC
TRBV28	TRBJ1-1	15	NA	NA	CASRRTPNHNTEAFF	TGTGCCAGCAGGAGGACACCCAATCATAACACTGAAGCTTTCTTT
TRBV11-2	TRBJ2-7	14	TRBD2	NA	CASSSGLGASEQYF	TGTGCCAGCAGCTCCGGACTAGGTGCTTCCGAGCAGTACTTC
TRBV6-5	TRBJ2-7	15	NA	few	CASSYWTPSSYEQYF	TGTGCCAGCAGTTATTGGACTCCCAGCTCCTACGAGCAGTACTTC
TRBV5-1	TRBJ2-2	16	NA	NA	CASSLGLASNTGELFF	TGCGCCAGCAGCTTGGGGCTTGCAAGTAACACCGGGGAGCTGTTTTTT
TRBV7-9	TRBJ2-1	15	TRBD2	NA	CASSHTSGSTNEQFF	TGTGCCAGCAGCCACACTAGCGGGAGTACCAATGAGCAGTTCTTC
TRBV18	TRBJ1-1	14	NA	few	CASSPPTANTEAFF	TGTGCCAGCTCACCACCGACAGCGAACACTGAAGCTTTCTTT
TRBV10-3	TRBJ2-5	14	TRBD2	NA	CAISAGGVLETQYF	TGTGCCATCAGTGCCGGGGGGGTCTTGGAGACCCAGTACTTC
TRBV30	TRBJ2-5	15	NA	NA	CAWKGGTGPGETQYF	TGTGCCTGGAAGGGCGGGACGGGACCGGGGGAGACCCAGTACTTC
TRBV5-4	TRBJ1-2	16	TRBD1	NA	CASSAPGTDLNYGYTF	TGTGCCAGCAGCGCCCCCGGGACAGATCTTAACTATGGCTACACCTTC
TRBV7-2	TRBJ1-5	15	NA	few	CASSFLADSNQPQHF	TGTGCCAGCAGCTTCTTAGCTGATAGCAATCAGCCCCAGCATTTT
TRBV19	TRBJ1-4	16	NA	NA	CASSITLPGANEKLFF	TGTGCCAGTAGTATAACCCTTCCGGGGGCTAATGAAAAACTGTTTTTT
TRBV15	TRBJ1-3	15	NA	few	CATSRDRQGRNTIYF	TGTGCCACCAGCAGAGATCGGCAGGGGAGAAACACCATATATTTT
TRBV9	TRBJ2-3	15	TRBD2	NA	CASSVLAGGGDTQYF	TGTGCCAGCAGCGTACTAGCGGGAGGGGGAGATACGCAGTATTTT
TRBV4-1	TRBJ1-1	15	NA	NA	CASSQVNSSPTEAFF	TGCGCCAGCAGCCAAGTTAACAGTTCCCCTACTGAAGCTTTCTTT
TRBV9	TRBJ1-2	13	NA	few	CASSVILPRGYTF	TGTGCCAGCAGCGTAATCCTCCCGCGGGGCTACACCTTC
TRBV28	TRBJ2-1	15	NA	NA	CASSSSGRIRNEQFF	TGTGCCAGCAGTTCAAGCGGTCGAATTAGGAATGAGCAGTTCTTC
TRBV18	TRBJ2-7	15	NA	NA	CASSPPSGQLQEQYF	TGTGCCAGCTCACCACCGAGTGGACAGCTGCAAGAGCAGTACTTC
TRBV14	TRBJ2-1	16	NA	NA	CASSQETRPSYNEQFF	TGTGCCAGCAGCCAAGAAACCAGGCCATCCTACAATGAGCAGTTCTTC
TRBV10-3	TRBJ2-1	17	TRBD1	NA	CAISESWDRGEGNEQFF	TGTGCCATCAGTGAGTCCTGGGACAGGGGGGAAGGCAATGAGCAGTTCTTC
TRBV10-3	TRBJ1-1	14	NA	few	CAINLDSENTEAFF	TGTGCCATCAACTTGGACAGTGAGAACACTGAAGCTTTCTTT
TRBV30	TRBJ2-6	16	NA	NA	CAWNQGIASGANVLTF	TGTGCCTGGAACCAGGGGATCGCCTCTGGGGCCAACGTCCTGACTTTC
TRBV12-5	TRBJ2-7	15	TRBD1	NA	CASGLTTDRGYEQYF	TGTGCTAGTGGTTTGACCACCGACAGGGGGTACGAGCAGTACTTC
TRBV5-1	TRBJ1-1	13	NA	few	CASSHTENTEAFF	TGCGCCAGCAGTCACACAGAGAACACTGAAGCTTTCTTT
TRBV7-9	TRBJ2-5	16	TRBD2	few	CASSKLAGGPKETQYF	TGTGCCAGCAGCAAACTAGCGGGAGGGCCTAAAGAGACCCAGTACTTC
TRBV11-3	TRBJ2-1	16	TRBD2	NA	CASSNRERDPYNEQFF	TGTGCCAGCAGCAACAGAGAGCGGGACCCTTACAATGAGCAGTTCTTC
TRBV7-2	TRBJ1-2	16	TRBD1	NA	CASSLRTGGDLGGYTF	TGTGCCAGCAGCTTACGGACAGGGGGCGACCTAGGTGGCTACACCTTC
TRBV4-2	TRBJ1-1	13	NA	NA	CASSRTGSTEAFF	TGTGCCAGCAGCCGAACAGGGAGCACTGAAGCTTTCTTT
TRBV18	TRBJ1-5	14	TRBD1	NA	CASSPLRGHQPQHF	TGTGCCAGCTCACCACTCAGGGGGCACCAGCCCCAGCATTTT
TRBV9	TRBJ1-1	15	TRBD1	NA	CASSLTGQTNTEAFF	TGTGCCAGCAGCTTGACGGGACAGACCAACACTGAAGCTTTCTTT
TRBV11-3	TRBJ2-7	17	TRBD2	NA	CASSRRLAGGFGYEQYF	TGTGCCAGCAGCCGGAGACTAGCGGGAGGTTTTGGGTACGAGCAGTACTTC
TRBV6-1	TRBJ2-1	11	NA	NA	CASGDGLQQFF	TGTGCCAGCGGAGACGGCTTGCAGCAGTTCTTC
TRBV12-5	TRBJ2-5	15	TRBD2	few	CASGPREAPWETQYF	TGTGCTAGTGGTCCCCGGGAGGCCCCGTGGGAGACCCAGTACTTC
TRBV7-9	TRBJ2-7	13	NA	NA	CASSPPLGYEQYF	TGTGCCAGCAGCCCCCCCCTAGGCTACGAGCAGTACTTC
TRBV30	TRBJ2-7	13	TRBD2	NA	CAWRLAGGYEQYF	TGTGCCTGGAGGCTAGCGGGAGGGTACGAGCAGTACTTC
TRBV10-3	TRBJ2-2	14	TRBD1	NA	CAARDRVITGELFF	TGTGCCGCCCGGGACAGGGTTATAACCGGGGAGCTGTTTTTT
TRBV7-9	TRBJ2-1	16	NA	NA	CASSPRRAHSYNEQFF	TGTGCCAGCAGCCCACGGCGGGCGCATTCATACAATGAGCAGTTCTTC
TRBV19	TRBJ2-1	15	TRBD2	NA	CASSIPAGNYNEQFF	TGTGCCAGTAGTATCCCAGCGGGAAACTACAATGAGCAGTTCTTC
TRBV19	TRBJ1-3	14	NA	NA	CASSTWTEGNTIYF	TGTGCCAGTAGTACCTGGACAGAAGGAAACACCATATATTTT
TRBV4-1	TRBJ1-2	16	TRBD1	NA	CASSQPRTGDSYGYPF	TGCGCCAGCAGCCAACCAAGGACAGGGGATTCCTATGGCTACCCCTTC